These 6 T cell receptor beta chains share one sample of origin, sequenced in a study of shared clonotypes between healthy human individuals. Method: immunoSEQ multiplex PCR; TCRdb's copy keeps in-frame clones and lacks some. The sample holds fewer than 650,000 clones, roughly four fifths seen once. The source material was PBMCs. The source is a woman in her forties in good health. Some clones in this sample may be carry-over from other donors' samples.

This clone was found once. The rearrangement uses TRBV15 and TRBJ2-7; no clear D. Germline lookup yields CDR1 LNHNV and CDR2 YYDKDF (reference sequence). The CDR3 contains 15 residues. V was trimmed by 2 bases and J by 5 bases, leaving 16 bases between them. The CDR3 coding sequence is TGTGCCACCAGCAGATTCCCGGGCATGCGGCACGAGCAGTACTTC. Protein sequence: CATSRFPGMRHEQYF.

This clone came up a few times. The V gene is TRBV5-1, the J gene TRBJ2-6; D remains ambiguous. There are 15 residues in the CDR3. V dropped 1 base and J dropped 2 bases, with 7 bases sitting between them. CDR1 SGHRS and CDR2 YFSETQ come from the germline V gene. In DNA form, the CDR3 reads TGCGCCAGCAGCTTGAATCCTACTGGGGCCAACGTCCTGACTTTC. Amino acids: CASSLNPTGANVLTF.

The sample holds a few counts of this clone. The chain couples TRBV9 to TRBJ2-7, with D possibly matching TRBD2 (5 bases). Germline V gives CDR1 SGDLS, CDR2 YYNGEE. The CDR3 sequence is 11 residues long. Trimming took 7 bases from V and 7 from J, leaving 12 bases between them. CDR3 region: CASGSSGEQYF. The CDR3 DNA is TGTGCCAGCGGTTCGTCGGGGGAGCAGTACTTC.

J is TRBJ2-7 and V is TRBV4-1; TRBD2 matches at 7 bases. V lost 1 base to trimming and J lost 6 bases; unmatched junction nucleotides: 9. CDR3 length equals 15 residues. Germline V gives CDR1 MGHRA, CDR2 YSYEKL. CDR3 residues: CASSQAITGGFEQYF. The CDR3 DNA reads as TGCGCCAGCAGCCAAGCGATCACCGGGGGGTTCGAGCAGTACTTC.

This clone is a singleton in its sample. The gene calls are TRBV7-3 and TRBJ2-7, with D tentatively TRBD1 or TRBD2 (6 bases each). Trimming pared 5 bases from V and 8 bases from J, leaving 16 bases between. In germline, CDR1 is SGHTA, CDR2 FQGTGA. The CDR3 runs to 13 residues. The CDR3 region is CASSPPEGGKQYF. CDR3 in DNA: TGTGCCAGCAGCCCCCCCGAGGGGGGAAAGCAGTACTTC.

This clone was seen once. Since a much larger clone is just one base distant, this may be a read error. Other DNA sequences within the sample encode an identical CDR3. This chain connects TRBV30 to TRBJ1-2; tentative D call: TRBD1 (5 bases). V was shortened by 2 bases and J by 2 bases, with 9 bases between the two germline ends. The length of the CDR3 is 13 residues. The germline CDR1 and CDR2 sequences are GTSNPN and SVGIG (reference sequence). The CDR3 region is CAWSLGENYGYTF. The CDR3, as DNA: TGTGCCTGGAGTCTGGGGGAAAACTATGGCTACACCTTC.